Listed below are T cell receptor beta chains from one sample, sequenced in a study of blood T cell repertoires in COVID-19. Sequencing used immunoSEQ multiplex PCR; TCRdb keeps in-frame clones, though not all of them. The sample yields 250,000 to 350,000 clones, approximately 88% seen once. The sample was peripheral blood. Receptors originate from a man in his late teens or twenties who had recovered from COVID-19. CDR3s include the opening cysteine and the closing phenylalanine or tryptophan. The D gene is left open where the match is weak. A row's size may be missing; if present it is once, few, many or a size class.

>-|TRBD1|TRBJ2-1|TRBV7-3
CASSDGQGNEQFF
TGTGCCAGCAGCGACGGACAGGGGAATGAGCAGTTCTTC
>once|-|TRBJ2-1|TRBV11-1
CASSLAPVYNEQFF
TGTGCCAGCAGCCTCGCCCCAGTTTACAATGAGCAGTTCTTC
>-|TRBD2|TRBJ2-7|TRBV7-9
CASSSRDYPDPAYF
TGTGCCAGCAGCTCGCGGGACTACCCCGACCCGGCGTACTTC
>-|-|TRBJ2-3|TRBV5-1
CASSFGGASRGTDTQYF
TGCGCCAGCAGCTTCGGAGGCGCGTCAAGGGGCACAGATACGCAGTATTTT
>-|TRBD2|TRBJ2-1|TRBV7-9
CASSGGLAGALISYNEQFF
TGTGCCAGCAGCGGAGGACTAGCGGGGGCCCTAATCTCCTACAATGAGCAGTTCTTC
>-|TRBD1|TRBJ2-7|TRBV29-1
CSVADSDRAPYEQYF
TGCAGCGTTGCCGATTCGGACAGGGCCCCCTACGAGCAGTACTTC
>-|TRBD2|TRBJ2-1|TRBV30
CAWSVIERDFYNEQFF
TGTGCCTGGAGTGTTATCGAGCGGGACTTCTACAATGAGCAGTTCTTC
>-|TRBD1|TRBJ2-3|TRBV6-5
CASSPRTGLRDTQYF
TGTGCCAGCAGTCCCAGGACAGGGTTAAGGGATACGCAGTATTTT
>few|TRBD2|TRBJ2-2|TRBV7-2
CASSLYGPGLASAGELFF
TGTGCCAGCAGCTTGTATGGTCCGGGACTAGCAAGTGCCGGGGAGCTGTTTTTT
>-|TRBD2|TRBJ2-1|TRBV4-1
CASSQESSSGYNEQFF
TGCGCCAGCAGCCAAGAATCTTCTAGCGGGTACAATGAGCAGTTCTTC
>-|TRBD2|TRBJ2-3|TRBV7-3
CASSPWTSGTYTQYF
TGTGCCAGCAGCCCATGGACTAGCGGGACCTATACGCAGTATTTT